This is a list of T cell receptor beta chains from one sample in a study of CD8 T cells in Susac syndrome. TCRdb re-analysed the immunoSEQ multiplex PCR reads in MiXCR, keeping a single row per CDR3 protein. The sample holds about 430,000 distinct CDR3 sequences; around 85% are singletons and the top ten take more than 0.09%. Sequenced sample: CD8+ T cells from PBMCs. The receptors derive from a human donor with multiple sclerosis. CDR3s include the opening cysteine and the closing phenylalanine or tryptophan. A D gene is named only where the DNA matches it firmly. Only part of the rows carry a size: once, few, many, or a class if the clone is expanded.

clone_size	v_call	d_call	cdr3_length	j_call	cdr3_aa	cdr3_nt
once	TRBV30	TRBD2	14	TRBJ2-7	CAWSGAGGAYEQYF	TGTGCCTGGAGCGGAGCGGGAGGAGCCTACGAGCAGTACTTC
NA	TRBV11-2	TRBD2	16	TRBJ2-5	CASSSLTSDPQETQYF	TGTGCCAGCAGCTCGCTTACTAGCGACCCCCAAGAGACCCAGTACTTC
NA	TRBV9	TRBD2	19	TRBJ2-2	CASSVGDPGGVYDTGELFF	TGTGCCAGCAGCGTAGGCGACCCGGGGGGAGTATATGACACCGGGGAGCTGTTTTTT
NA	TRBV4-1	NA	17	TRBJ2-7	CASSHSPSNWGDYEQYF	TGCGCCAGCAGCCATTCCCCGAGTAATTGGGGGGACTACGAGCAGTACTTC
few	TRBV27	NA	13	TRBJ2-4	CASSLGGEDIQYF	TGTGCCAGCAGTTTAGGAGGGGAGGACATTCAGTACTTC
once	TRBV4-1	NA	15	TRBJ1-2	CASSQGGSGPYGYTF	TGCGCCAGCAGCCAAGGGGGGAGTGGCCCCTATGGCTACACCTTC
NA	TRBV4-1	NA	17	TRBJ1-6	CASSQNEPGLGNSPLHF	TGCGCCAGCAGCCAGAATGAACCGGGACTAGGGAATTCACCCCTCCACTTT
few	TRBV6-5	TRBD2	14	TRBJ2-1	CASSPGTSGNEQFF	TGTGCCAGCAGTCCCGGGACTAGCGGCAATGAGCAGTTCTTC
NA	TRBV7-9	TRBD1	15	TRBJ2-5	CASSTGQGGGETQYF	TGTGCCAGCAGCACCGGACAGGGTGGAGGGGAGACCCAGTACTTC
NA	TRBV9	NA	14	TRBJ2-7	CASSGRTDPYEQYF	TGTGCCAGCAGCGGACGGACAGACCCCTACGAGCAGTACTTC
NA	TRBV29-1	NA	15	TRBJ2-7	CSVVGSDSISYEQYF	TGCAGCGTTGTTGGATCGGACAGCATCTCCTACGAGCAGTACTTC
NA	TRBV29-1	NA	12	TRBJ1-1	CSGSQGYTEAFF	TGCAGCGGGAGTCAGGGGTACACTGAAGCTTTCTTT
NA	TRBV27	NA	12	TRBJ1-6	CASSHTGLPLHF	TGTGCCAGCAGTCACACGGGATTACCCCTCCACTTT
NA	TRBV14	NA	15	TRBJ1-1	CASSQVDSLTREAFF	TGTGCCAGCAGCCAAGTGGACAGCCTAACAAGGGAAGCTTTCTTT
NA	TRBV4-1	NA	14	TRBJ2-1	CASSQGRGLNEQFF	TGCGCCAGCAGCCAAGGTCGGGGGCTCAATGAGCAGTTCTTC
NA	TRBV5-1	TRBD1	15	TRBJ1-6	CASRPPGGIDSPLHF	TGCGCCAGCAGGCCGCCAGGGGGAATCGATTCACCCCTCCACTTT
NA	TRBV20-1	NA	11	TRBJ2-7	CSARWTYEQYF	TGCAGTGCTAGATGGACCTACGAGCAGTACTTC
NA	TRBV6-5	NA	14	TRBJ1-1	CASRRDNLDTEAFF	TGTGCCAGCAGACGGGACAATTTGGACACTGAAGCTTTCTTT
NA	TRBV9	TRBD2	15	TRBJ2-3	CASGTASGITDTQYF	TGTGCCAGCGGGACGGCTAGCGGAATCACAGATACGCAGTATTTT
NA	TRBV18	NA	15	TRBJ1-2	CASSPPGWEDYGYTF	TGTGCCAGCTCACCACCAGGGTGGGAGGACTATGGCTACACCTTC
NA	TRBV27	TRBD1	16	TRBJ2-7	CASSVGTGSGIYEQYF	TGTGCCAGCAGTGTAGGGACAGGGAGCGGTATTTACGAGCAGTACTTC
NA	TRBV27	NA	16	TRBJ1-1	CASSLSLDRINTEAFF	TGTGCCAGCAGTTTAAGCCTCGACAGGATAAACACTGAAGCTTTCTTT
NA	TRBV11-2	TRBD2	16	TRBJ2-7	CASRGQTSGGTYEQYF	TGTGCCAGCAGGGGCCAGACGTCGGGGGGGACCTACGAGCAGTACTTC
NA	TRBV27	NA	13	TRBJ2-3	CASSLKGSDTQYF	TGTGCCAGCAGTTTAAAAGGTTCAGATACGCAGTATTTT
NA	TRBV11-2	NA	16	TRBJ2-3	CASSWTLGDRTDTQYF	TGTGCCAGCAGCTGGACTTTGGGGGATCGCACAGATACGCAGTATTTT
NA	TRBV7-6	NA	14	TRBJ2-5	CASSARESAGTQYF	TGTGCCAGCAGCGCCCGGGAGTCCGCAGGGACCCAGTACTTC
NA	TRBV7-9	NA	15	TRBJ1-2	CASSPDWGANYGYTF	TGTGCCAGCAGCCCCGACTGGGGGGCTAACTATGGCTACACCTTC
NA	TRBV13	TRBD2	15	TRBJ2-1	CASSLQRGGLVEQFF	TGTGCCAGCAGCCTCCAGCGGGGGGGCCTGGTTGAGCAGTTCTTC
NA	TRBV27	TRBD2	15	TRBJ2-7	CASSLDPAGEYEQYF	TGTGCCAGCAGTTTAGATCCAGCGGGAGAGTACGAGCAGTACTTC
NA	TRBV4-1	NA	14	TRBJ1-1	CASSQLKESPEAFF	TGCGCCAGCAGCCAACTCAAGGAGAGTCCTGAAGCTTTCTTT
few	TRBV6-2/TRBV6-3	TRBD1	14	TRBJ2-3	CASSSRQGPDTQYF	TGTGCCAGCAGTTCGCGACAGGGCCCAGATACGCAGTATTTT
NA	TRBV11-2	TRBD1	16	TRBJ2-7	CASSLVTSGQVYEQYF	TGTGCCAGCAGCTTAGTGACGTCGGGACAGGTTTACGAGCAGTACTTC
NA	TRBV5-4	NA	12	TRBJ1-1	CASSPNGAEAFF	TGTGCCAGCAGCCCAAACGGGGCTGAAGCTTTCTTT
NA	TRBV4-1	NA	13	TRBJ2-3	CASGTPGEDTQYF	TGCGCCAGCGGTACTCCGGGGGAGGATACGCAGTATTTT
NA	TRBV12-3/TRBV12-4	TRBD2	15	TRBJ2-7	CASRRELAGSYEQYF	TGTGCCAGCAGAAGGGAACTAGCGGGCTCCTACGAGCAGTACTTC
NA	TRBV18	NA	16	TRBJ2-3	CASSPPDFESTDTQYF	TGTGCCAGCTCACCGCCGGACTTCGAGAGCACAGATACGCAGTATTTT
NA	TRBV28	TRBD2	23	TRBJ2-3	CASSLLLHRLAGGPHRSTDTQYF	TGTGCCAGCAGTTTATTACTCCATCGACTAGCGGGAGGGCCTCATCGAAGCACAGATACGCAGTATTTT
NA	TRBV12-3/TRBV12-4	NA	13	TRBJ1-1	CATSQTLNTEAFF	TGTGCCACCTCCCAGACTTTGAACACTGAAGCTTTCTTT
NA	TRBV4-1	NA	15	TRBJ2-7	CASSQLAVGRYEQYF	TGCGCCAGCAGCCAACTCGCAGTAGGTCGGTACGAGCAGTACTTC
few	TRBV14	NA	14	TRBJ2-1	CASSQEGSANEQFF	TGTGCCAGCAGCCAAGAAGGTTCAGCCAATGAGCAGTTCTTC
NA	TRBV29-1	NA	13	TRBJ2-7	CSVVEDGSYEQYF	TGCAGCGTTGTCGAAGACGGGTCCTACGAGCAGTACTTC
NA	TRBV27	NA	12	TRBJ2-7	CVLRGLQDEQYF	TGTGTCCTCAGGGGTTTACAGGACGAGCAGTACTTC
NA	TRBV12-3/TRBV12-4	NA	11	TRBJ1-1	CASSLNGEAFF	TGTGCCAGCAGTTTGAACGGTGAAGCTTTCTTT
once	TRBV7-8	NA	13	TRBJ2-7	CASSPRMQYEQYF	TGTGCCAGCAGCCCCAGGATGCAATACGAGCAGTACTTC
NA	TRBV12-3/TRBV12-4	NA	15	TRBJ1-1	CASSDSNPVGTEAFF	TGTGCCAGCAGTGACAGCAACCCTGTCGGCACTGAAGCTTTCTTT
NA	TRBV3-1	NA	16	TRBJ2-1	CASSQYREVSYNEQFF	TGTGCCAGCAGCCAATATAGGGAGGTCTCCTACAATGAGCAGTTCTTC
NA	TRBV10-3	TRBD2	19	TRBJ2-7	CAISEILLAGGPLRYEQYF	TGTGCCATCAGTGAAATTCTACTAGCGGGGGGGCCTCTTAGGTACGAGCAGTACTTC
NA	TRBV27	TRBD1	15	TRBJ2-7	CANSLAVGQTYEQYF	TGTGCCAACAGTTTAGCCGTGGGACAGACCTACGAGCAGTACTTC
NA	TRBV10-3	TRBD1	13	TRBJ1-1	CAVKGATNTEAFF	TGTGCCGTCAAGGGGGCGACGAACACTGAAGCTTTCTTT
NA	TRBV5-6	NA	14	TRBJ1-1	CASSLDVGYTEAFF	TGTGCCAGCAGCTTGGACGTCGGTTACACTGAAGCTTTCTTT
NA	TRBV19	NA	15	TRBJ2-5	CASSIETDWGETQYF	TGTGCCAGTAGTATAGAGACAGACTGGGGGGAGACCCAGTACTTC
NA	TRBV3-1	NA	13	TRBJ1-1	CASIGRGPKTAFF	TGTGCCAGCATCGGGAGGGGACCCAAAACGGCTTTCTTT
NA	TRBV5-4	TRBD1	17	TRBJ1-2	CASSSELGTEDSYGYTF	TGTGCCAGCAGCTCGGAATTGGGGACAGAGGATAGCTATGGCTACACCTTC
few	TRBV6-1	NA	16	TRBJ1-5	CASSEKDFDWAQPQHF	TGTGCCAGCAGTGAGAAGGACTTTGATTGGGCTCAGCCCCAGCATTTT
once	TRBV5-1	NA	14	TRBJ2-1	CASSLDQSAMKQFF	TGCGCCAGCAGCTTGGATCAGAGTGCAATGAAGCAGTTCTTC
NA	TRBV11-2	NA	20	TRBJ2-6	CASSLDQIWESNSGANVLTF	TGTGCCAGCAGCTTAGATCAAATCTGGGAAAGTAACTCTGGGGCCAACGTCCTGACTTTC
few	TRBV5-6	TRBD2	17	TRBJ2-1	CASSLMVAGGIIDEQFF	TGTGCCAGCAGCTTGATGGTCGCGGGAGGGATAATCGATGAGCAGTTCTTC